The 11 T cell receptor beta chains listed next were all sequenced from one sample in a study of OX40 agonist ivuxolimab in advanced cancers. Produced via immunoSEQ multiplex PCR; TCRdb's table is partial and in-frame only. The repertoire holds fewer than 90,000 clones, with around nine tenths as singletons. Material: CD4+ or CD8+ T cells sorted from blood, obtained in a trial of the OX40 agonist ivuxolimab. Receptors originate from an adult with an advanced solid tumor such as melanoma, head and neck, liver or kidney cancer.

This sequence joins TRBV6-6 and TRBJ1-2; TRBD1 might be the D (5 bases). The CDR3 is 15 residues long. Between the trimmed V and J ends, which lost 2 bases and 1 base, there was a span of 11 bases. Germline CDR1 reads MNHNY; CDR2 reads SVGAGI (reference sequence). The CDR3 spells CASSYERGRNYGYTF. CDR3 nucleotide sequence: TGTGCCAGCAGTTACGAGAGGGGACGTAACTATGGCTACACCTTC.

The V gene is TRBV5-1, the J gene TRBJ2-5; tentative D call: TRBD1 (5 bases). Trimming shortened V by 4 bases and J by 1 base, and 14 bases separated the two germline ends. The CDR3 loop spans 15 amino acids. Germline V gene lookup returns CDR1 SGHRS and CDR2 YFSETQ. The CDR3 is CASSDQGNLQETQYF. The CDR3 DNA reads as TGCGCCAGCAGCGACCAGGGTAACCTCCAAGAGACCCAGTACTTC.

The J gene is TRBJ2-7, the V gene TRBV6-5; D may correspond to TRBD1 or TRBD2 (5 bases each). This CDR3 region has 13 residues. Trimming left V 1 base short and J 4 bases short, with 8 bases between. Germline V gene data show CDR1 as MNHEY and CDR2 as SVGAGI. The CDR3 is CASSYWGSYEQYF. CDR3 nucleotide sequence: TGTGCCAGCAGTTACTGGGGGAGTTACGAGCAGTACTTC.

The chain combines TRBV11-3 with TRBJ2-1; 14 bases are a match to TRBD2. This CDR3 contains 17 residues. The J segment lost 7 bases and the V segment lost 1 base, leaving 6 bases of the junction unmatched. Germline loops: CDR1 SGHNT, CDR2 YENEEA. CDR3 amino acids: CASSLASGTSGSNEQFF. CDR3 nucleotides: TGTGCCAGCAGCTTAGCCTCCGGGACTAGCGGGAGTAATGAGCAGTTCTTC.

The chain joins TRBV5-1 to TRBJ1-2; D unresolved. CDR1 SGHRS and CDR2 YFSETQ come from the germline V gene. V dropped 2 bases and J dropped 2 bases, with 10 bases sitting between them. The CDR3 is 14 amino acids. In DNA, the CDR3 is TGCGCCAGCAGCTTATTGACACAGAACTATGGCTACACCTTC. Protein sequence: CASSLLTQNYGYTF.

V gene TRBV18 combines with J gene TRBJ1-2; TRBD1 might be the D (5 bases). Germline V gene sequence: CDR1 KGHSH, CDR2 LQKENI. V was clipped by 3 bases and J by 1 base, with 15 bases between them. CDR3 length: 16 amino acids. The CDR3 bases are TGTGCCAGCTCACCGTCCAGGGAGGAAAATAACTATGGCTACACCTTC. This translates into CASSPSREENNYGYTF.

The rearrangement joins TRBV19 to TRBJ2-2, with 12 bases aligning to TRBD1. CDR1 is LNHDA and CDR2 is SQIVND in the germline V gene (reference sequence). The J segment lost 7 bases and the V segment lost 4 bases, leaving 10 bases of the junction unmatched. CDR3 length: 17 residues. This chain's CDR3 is CASSTRRDRGPDGELFF. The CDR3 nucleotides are TGTGCCAGTAGTACACGCCGGGACAGGGGGCCGGACGGGGAGCTGTTTTTT.

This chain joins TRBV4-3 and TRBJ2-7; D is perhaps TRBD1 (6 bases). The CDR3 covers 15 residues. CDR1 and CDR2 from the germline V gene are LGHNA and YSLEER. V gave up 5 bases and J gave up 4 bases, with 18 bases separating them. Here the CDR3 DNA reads TGCGCCAGCAGCTCACCACCCGGGACACTATACGAGCAGTACTTC. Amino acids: CASSSPPGTLYEQYF.

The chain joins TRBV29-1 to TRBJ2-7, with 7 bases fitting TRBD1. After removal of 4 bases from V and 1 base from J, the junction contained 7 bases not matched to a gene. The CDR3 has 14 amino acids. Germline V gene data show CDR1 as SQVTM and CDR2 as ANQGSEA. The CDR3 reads CSVVPGQISYEQYF. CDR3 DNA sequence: TGCAGCGTTGTGCCGGGACAGATATCCTACGAGCAGTACTTC.

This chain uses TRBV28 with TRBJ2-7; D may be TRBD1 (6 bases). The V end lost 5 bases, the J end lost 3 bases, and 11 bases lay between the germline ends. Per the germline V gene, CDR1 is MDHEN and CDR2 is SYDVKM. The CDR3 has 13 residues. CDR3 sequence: CASSPGHLYEQYF. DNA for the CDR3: TGTGCCAGCAGTCCGGGACACCTCTACGAGCAGTACTTC.

The CDR3 region is CASSPGGAPNYGYTF. As DNA, the CDR3 is TGCGCCAGCAGCCCGGGGGGGGCCCCTAACTATGGCTACACCTTC. The V call is TRBV5-1, the J call TRBJ1-2; the D gene is possibly TRBD1 (6 bases). The CDR3 spans 15 residues. CDR1 SGHRS and CDR2 YFSETQ come from the germline V gene. Deletions cut 4 bases from V and 0 bases from J, with 13 bases between.